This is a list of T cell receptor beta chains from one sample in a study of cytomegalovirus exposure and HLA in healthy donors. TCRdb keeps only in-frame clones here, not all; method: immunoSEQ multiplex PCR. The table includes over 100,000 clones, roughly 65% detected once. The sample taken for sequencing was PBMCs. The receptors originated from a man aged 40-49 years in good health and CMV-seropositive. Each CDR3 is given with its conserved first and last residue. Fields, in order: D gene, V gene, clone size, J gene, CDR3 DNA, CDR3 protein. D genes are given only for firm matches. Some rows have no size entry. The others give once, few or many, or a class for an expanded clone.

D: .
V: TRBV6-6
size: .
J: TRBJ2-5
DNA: TGTGCCAGCACCTCGTACCAAGAGACCCAGTACTTC
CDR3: CASTSYQETQYF

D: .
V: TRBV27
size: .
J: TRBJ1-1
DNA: TGTGCCAGCAGTTCCCTGCGGGTAGAGAACACTGAAGCTTTCTTT
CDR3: CASSSLRVENTEAFF

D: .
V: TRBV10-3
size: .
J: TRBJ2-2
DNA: TGTGCCATCAGTGAGTCGTGGGCGGGCACCGGGGAGCTGTTTTTT
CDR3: CAISESWAGTGELFF

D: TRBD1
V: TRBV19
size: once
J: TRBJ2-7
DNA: TGTGCCAGTAGTATAGCCGGACAGGGTGCCTACGAGCAGTACTTC
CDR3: CASSIAGQGAYEQYF

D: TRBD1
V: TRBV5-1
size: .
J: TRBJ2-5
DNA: TGCGCCAGCAGCATTGCGACAGGGAATGGAGAGACCCAGTACTTC
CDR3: CASSIATGNGETQYF

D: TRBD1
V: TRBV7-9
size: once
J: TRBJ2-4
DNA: TGTGCCAGCAGCTTAGCGGACAGGGCTAGAGCCAAAAACATTCAGTACTTC
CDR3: CASSLADRARAKNIQYF

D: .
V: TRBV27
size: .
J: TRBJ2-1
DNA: TGTGCCAGCAGATTCGGGGAAGGACGGCCCAACTACAATGAGCAGTTCTTC
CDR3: CASRFGEGRPNYNEQFF

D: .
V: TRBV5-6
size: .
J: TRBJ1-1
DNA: TGTGCCAGCAGATGGAAGGGGGCTGAAGCTTTCTTT
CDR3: CASRWKGAEAFF

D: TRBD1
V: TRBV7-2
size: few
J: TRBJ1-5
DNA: TGTGCCAGCAGCGGGACAGCTAGCAATCAGCCCCAGCATTTT
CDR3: CASSGTASNQPQHF

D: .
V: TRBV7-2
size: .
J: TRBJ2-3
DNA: TGTGCCAGCAGCTTAGCCCGAGGGGATACGCAGTATTTT
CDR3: CASSLARGDTQYF

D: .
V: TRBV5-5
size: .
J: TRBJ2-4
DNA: TGTGCCAGCAGCGCGGCGGGACAGCAAGGACCCAAAAACATTCAGTACTTC
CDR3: CASSAAGQQGPKNIQYF

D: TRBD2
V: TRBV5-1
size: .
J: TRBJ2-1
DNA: TGCGCCAGCAGCTTTCAACTAGCGGGGTACAATGAGCAGTTCTTC
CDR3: CASSFQLAGYNEQFF

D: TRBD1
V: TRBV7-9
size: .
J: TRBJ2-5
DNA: TGTGCCAGCAGCCAGGGGACAGGGGCAGAACAAGAGACCCAGTACTTC
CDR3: CASSQGTGAEQETQYF

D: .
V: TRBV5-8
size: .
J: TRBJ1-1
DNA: TGTGCCAGCAGCCTGGGGGACACTTGGGGCACTGAAGCTTTCTTT
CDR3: CASSLGDTWGTEAFF